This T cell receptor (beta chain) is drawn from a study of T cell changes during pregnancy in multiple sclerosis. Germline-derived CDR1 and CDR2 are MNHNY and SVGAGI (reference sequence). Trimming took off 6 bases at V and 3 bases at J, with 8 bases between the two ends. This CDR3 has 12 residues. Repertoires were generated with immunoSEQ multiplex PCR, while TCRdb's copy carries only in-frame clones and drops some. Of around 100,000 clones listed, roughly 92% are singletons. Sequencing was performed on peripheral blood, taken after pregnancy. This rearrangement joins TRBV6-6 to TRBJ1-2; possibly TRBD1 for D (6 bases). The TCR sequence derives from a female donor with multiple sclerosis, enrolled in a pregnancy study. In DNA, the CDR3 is TGTGCCAGCAGACACAGGGACTATGGCTACACCTTC. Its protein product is CASRHRDYGYTF.